Listed below are T cell receptor beta chains from one sample, sequenced in a study of T cells in tumors after PD-1 blockade. Sequenced by immunoSEQ multiplex PCR; TCRdb stores in-frame clones only, minus some. The sample lists over 30,000 clones, approximately 78% seen once, with roughly 40% in the top ten. The sample consisted of PBMCs, taken before anti-PD-1 treatment. These receptors originate from a human donor with basal cell carcinoma. The CDR3 runs from the conserved cysteine through the conserved F or W. A D gene is named only where the DNA matches it firmly. A clone size is listed for some rows: how often the clone was seen (once, few, many), or a class if it is expanded.

d_call,j_call,v_call,clone_size,cdr3_aa,cdr3_nt
.,TRBJ1-1,TRBV5-1,once,CASNLRVGEGDTEAFF,TGCGCCAGCAACCTTAGGGTAGGGGAGGGGGACACTGAAGCTTTCTTT
.,TRBJ2-1,TRBV11-1,.,CASSWGDRGNEQFF,TGTGCCAGCAGCTGGGGGGACAGAGGCAATGAGCAGTTCTTC
.,TRBJ1-6,TRBV19,.,CASSIMGGRWDNSPLHF,TGTGCCAGTAGTATAATGGGAGGCCGGTGGGATAATTCACCCCTCCACTTT
TRBD1,TRBJ2-7,TRBV18,once,CASADRVSYEQYF,TGTGCCAGCGCAGACAGGGTCTCCTACGAGCAGTACTTC
.,TRBJ2-3,TRBV6-6,once,CASSPTLKDTQYF,TGTGCCAGCAGTCCAACCTTGAAAGATACGCAGTATTTT
.,TRBJ1-2,TRBV25-1,.,CASSPQGPGNYGYTF,TGTGCCAGCAGCCCCCAGGGTCCAGGAAACTATGGCTACACCTTC
.,TRBJ2-5,TRBV3-1/TRBV3-2,.,CASSQDLKLRETQYF,TGTGCCAGCAGCCAAGATCTCAAACTACGGGAGACCCAGTACTTC
.,TRBJ2-3,TRBV6-2/TRBV6-3,.,CASSYGSSGTDTQYF,TGTGCCAGCAGTTACGGTAGCTCTGGCACAGATACGCAGTATTTT
.,TRBJ2-7,TRBV4-1,.,CASSPPAGFYEQYF,TGCGCCAGCAGCCCTCCGGCAGGGTTCTACGAGCAGTACTTC
TRBD1,TRBJ1-1,TRBV18,few,CASSGTENTEAFF,TGTGCCAGCTCAGGGACAGAGAACACTGAAGCTTTCTTT
TRBD1,TRBJ1-2,TRBV24-1,.,CATSDSSGQGADYGYTF,TGTGCCACCAGTGATTCCTCAGGACAGGGGGCGGACTATGGCTACACCTTC
.,TRBJ2-1,TRBV6-2/TRBV6-3,.,CASSYPMDQNNEQFF,TGTGCCAGCAGTTACCCGATGGACCAGAACAATGAGCAGTTCTTC
.,TRBJ2-1,TRBV5-6,.,CASSTETARGEQFF,TGTGCCAGCAGCACAGAGACAGCTCGGGGTGAGCAGTTCTTC
TRBD1,TRBJ2-2,TRBV15,.,CATSRARGTGELFF,TGTGCCACCAGCAGAGCCAGGGGGACCGGGGAGCTGTTTTTT
.,TRBJ2-1,TRBV25-1,once,CASSDSYNEQFF,TGTGCCAGCTCCGACTCCTACAATGAGCAGTTCTTC
.,TRBJ1-5,TRBV30,.,CAWSVRSGGRQPQHF,TGTGCCTGGAGTGTACGGTCTGGGGGCAGACAGCCCCAGCATTTT
TRBD2,TRBJ2-1,TRBV5-3,medium-sized,CARSLPTSGSNEQFF,TGTGCCAGAAGCCTACCGACTAGCGGGAGCAATGAGCAGTTCTTC
.,TRBJ2-3,TRBV10-3,once,CAISESGGAGTDTQYF,TGTGCCATCAGTGAGTCGGGGGGGGCCGGCACAGATACGCAGTATTTT
.,TRBJ1-2,TRBV6-1,.,CASSPSEYGYTF,TGTGCCAGCAGCCCTTCTGAGTATGGCTACACCTTC
TRBD1,TRBJ2-2,TRBV19,few,CASTRRTGRNTGELFF,TGTGCCAGTACCCGTCGGACAGGGAGGAACACCGGGGAGCTGTTTTTT
TRBD2,TRBJ2-2,TRBV5-5,.,CASSLASGRLVTGELFF,TGTGCCAGCAGCTTGGCTAGCGGGAGATTGGTCACCGGGGAGCTGTTTTTT
TRBD2,TRBJ2-2,TRBV28,.,CASSSPSCAGGTGELFF,TGTGCCAGCAGTTCCCCCTCCTGTGCGGGGGGCACCGGGGAGCTGTTTTTT
.,TRBJ1-4,TRBV29-1,.,CSVEDGATNEKLFF,TGCAGCGTTGAAGACGGGGCAACTAATGAAAAACTGTTTTTT
.,TRBJ2-7,TRBV4-1,few,CASSFRDGYEQYF,TGCGCCAGCAGCTTCCGGGACGGCTACGAGCAGTACTTC
.,TRBJ1-1,TRBV19,.,CASSAPRSGVTEAFF,TGTGCCAGTAGCGCCCCGCGTTCAGGGGTCACTGAAGCTTTCTTT
.,TRBJ1-2,TRBV2,.,CASSEVGVYGYTF,TGTGCCAGCAGTGAAGTAGGGGTTTATGGCTACACCTTC
.,TRBJ2-7,TRBV5-6,.,CASSLVVGRTNSYEQYF,TGTGCCAGCAGCTTGGTTGTGGGACGGACGAACTCCTACGAGCAGTACTTC